These T cell receptor beta chains were read from a single sample in a study of blood T cell repertoires in COVID-19. Method: immunoSEQ multiplex PCR; TCRdb's copy keeps in-frame clones and lacks some. The table shows roughly 22,000 clones, with around 92% occurring only once. Sequencing input: peripheral blood. The source of these receptors is a man aged 65-85 years with active COVID-19. Each CDR3 is given with its conserved first and last residue. The D gene is left open where the match is weak. Not every row has a clone size; where given, it reads once, few, many or a size class.

v_call: TRBV7-2; d_call: .; j_call: TRBJ2-5; clone_size: .; cdr3_aa: CASSRGLEWETQYF; cdr3_nt: TGTGCCAGCAGCCGGGGGTTAGAGTGGGAGACCCAGTACTTC
v_call: TRBV27; d_call: .; j_call: TRBJ1-5; clone_size: .; cdr3_aa: CASSRGDLGPQHF; cdr3_nt: TGTGCCAGCAGCCGGGGGGACCTTGGGCCCCAGCATTTT
v_call: TRBV12-3/TRBV12-4; d_call: TRBD1; j_call: TRBJ2-7; clone_size: .; cdr3_aa: CASRPQGAHEQYF; cdr3_nt: TGTGCCAGCCGCCCCCAGGGGGCCCACGAGCAGTACTTC
v_call: TRBV9; d_call: .; j_call: TRBJ2-3; clone_size: once; cdr3_aa: CASSPRRQGPSTDTQYF; cdr3_nt: TGTGCCAGCAGCCCCCGGCGGCAGGGCCCTAGCACAGATACGCAGTATTTT
v_call: TRBV5-6; d_call: TRBD2; j_call: TRBJ2-7; clone_size: .; cdr3_aa: CASTEGAGGPSPYEQYF; cdr3_nt: TGTGCCAGCACCGAGGGAGCGGGAGGGCCCTCCCCCTACGAGCAGTACTTC
v_call: TRBV7-9; d_call: TRBD2; j_call: TRBJ2-7; clone_size: .; cdr3_aa: CASSLDLGTSGKYEQYF; cdr3_nt: TGTGCCAGCAGCTTAGACCTAGGGACTAGCGGCAAATACGAGCAGTACTTC
v_call: TRBV7-2; d_call: .; j_call: TRBJ1-2; clone_size: .; cdr3_aa: CASSSYGQLIHTF; cdr3_nt: TGTGCCAGCAGTTCATACGGACAGCTTATCCACACCTTC
v_call: TRBV19; d_call: .; j_call: TRBJ2-3; clone_size: .; cdr3_aa: CASSTSLNTDTQYF; cdr3_nt: TGTGCCAGTAGTACCTCTCTTAACACAGATACGCAGTATTTT
v_call: TRBV28; d_call: TRBD2; j_call: TRBJ2-1; clone_size: .; cdr3_aa: CASSRGLGPPSEQFF; cdr3_nt: TGTGCCAGCAGTAGGGGACTAGGTCCCCCCTCTGAGCAGTTCTTC
v_call: TRBV9; d_call: .; j_call: TRBJ2-7; clone_size: .; cdr3_aa: CASSFGLGNEQYF; cdr3_nt: TGTGCCAGCAGCTTTGGGCTGGGTAACGAGCAGTACTTC
v_call: TRBV7-2; d_call: .; j_call: TRBJ1-6; clone_size: .; cdr3_aa: CASSSRTTEREYNSPLHF; cdr3_nt: TGTGCCAGCAGCTCGCGGACCACAGAGCGGGAATATAATTCACCCCTCCACTTT
v_call: TRBV9; d_call: TRBD2; j_call: TRBJ2-2; clone_size: .; cdr3_aa: CASSAGDGRGYGELFF; cdr3_nt: TGTGCCAGCAGCGCGGGGGACGGGAGGGGATATGGGGAGCTGTTTTTT
v_call: TRBV27; d_call: .; j_call: TRBJ1-6; clone_size: .; cdr3_aa: CASSLLPGGSSPLHF; cdr3_nt: TGTGCCAGCAGTCTCCTCCCCGGGGGGAGCTCACCCCTCCACTTT
v_call: TRBV11-2; d_call: .; j_call: TRBJ2-3; clone_size: once; cdr3_aa: CASSPGLRRGTDTQYF; cdr3_nt: TGTGCCAGCAGCCCAGGACTGAGGAGGGGCACAGATACGCAGTATTTT
v_call: TRBV7-8; d_call: .; j_call: TRBJ1-2; clone_size: .; cdr3_aa: CASSLAPGYYGYTF; cdr3_nt: TGTGCCAGCAGCTTAGCGCCAGGATACTATGGCTACACCTTC
v_call: TRBV28; d_call: TRBD2; j_call: TRBJ2-3; clone_size: .; cdr3_aa: CASSGGGDKDTQYF; cdr3_nt: TGTGCCAGCAGTGGCGGGGGGGATAAAGATACGCAGTATTTT
v_call: TRBV11-2; d_call: .; j_call: TRBJ2-6; clone_size: .; cdr3_aa: CASSFGGSGANVLTF; cdr3_nt: TGTGCCAGCAGCTTTGGAGGGTCTGGGGCCAACGTCCTGACTTTC
v_call: TRBV6-5; d_call: .; j_call: TRBJ1-2; clone_size: .; cdr3_aa: CASSSGGYGYTF; cdr3_nt: TGTGCCAGCAGCAGCGGTGGGTATGGCTACACCTTC
v_call: TRBV7-2; d_call: TRBD2; j_call: TRBJ2-3; clone_size: .; cdr3_aa: CASSLAGGRSTDTQYF; cdr3_nt: TGTGCCAGCAGCCTAGCGGGAGGGCGCAGCACAGATACGCAGTATTTT
v_call: TRBV5-1; d_call: TRBD2; j_call: TRBJ2-2; clone_size: .; cdr3_aa: CASSLSGRHTGELFF; cdr3_nt: TGCGCCAGCAGCTTGAGCGGGAGGCACACCGGGGAGCTGTTTTTT
v_call: TRBV5-6; d_call: .; j_call: TRBJ2-5; clone_size: .; cdr3_aa: CASSLGLAPGTQYF; cdr3_nt: TGTGCCAGCAGCTTGGGCCTAGCCCCGGGGACCCAGTACTTC
v_call: TRBV7-8; d_call: .; j_call: TRBJ2-3; clone_size: .; cdr3_aa: CASSPRGGTDTQYF; cdr3_nt: TGTGCCAGCAGCCCTAGGGGAGGAACAGATACGCAGTATTTT
v_call: TRBV25-1; d_call: .; j_call: TRBJ1-5; clone_size: .; cdr3_aa: CASSATDSVDQPQHF; cdr3_nt: TGTGCCAGCAGTGCCACGGACAGTGTGGATCAGCCCCAGCATTTT
v_call: TRBV5-5; d_call: TRBD1; j_call: TRBJ1-6; clone_size: .; cdr3_aa: CASSLGTGGFSPLHF; cdr3_nt: TGTGCCAGCAGCTTAGGGACAGGGGGCTTTTCACCCCTCCACTTT
v_call: TRBV19; d_call: TRBD2; j_call: TRBJ2-3; clone_size: .; cdr3_aa: CASSAPGLGVGTDTQYF; cdr3_nt: TGTGCCAGTAGTGCCCCGGGACTAGGGGTTGGCACAGATACGCAGTATTTT
v_call: TRBV7-8; d_call: TRBD1; j_call: TRBJ1-4; clone_size: .; cdr3_aa: CASSLVAGTGREKLFF; cdr3_nt: TGTGCCAGCAGCTTAGTCGCCGGGACAGGACGGGAAAAACTGTTTTTT
v_call: TRBV27; d_call: .; j_call: TRBJ2-3; clone_size: .; cdr3_aa: CASSLKGLDTQYF; cdr3_nt: TGTGCCAGCAGTTTAAAGGGACTAGATACGCAGTATTTT
v_call: TRBV5-1; d_call: TRBD2; j_call: TRBJ2-1; clone_size: .; cdr3_aa: CASTHREGLNRNEQFF; cdr3_nt: TGCGCCAGCACCCACCGGGAGGGACTTAACAGGAATGAGCAGTTCTTC
v_call: TRBV7-3; d_call: TRBD1; j_call: TRBJ1-1; clone_size: .; cdr3_aa: CASSLRTGSEAFF; cdr3_nt: TGTGCCAGCAGCTTAAGGACAGGCTCTGAAGCTTTCTTT
v_call: TRBV28; d_call: TRBD1; j_call: TRBJ1-4; clone_size: .; cdr3_aa: CASSIPRDRAEKLFF; cdr3_nt: TGTGCCAGCAGTATCCCCCGGGACAGGGCTGAAAAACTGTTTTTT
v_call: TRBV18; d_call: .; j_call: TRBJ1-3; clone_size: .; cdr3_aa: CASSPDAGGNTIYF; cdr3_nt: TGTGCCAGCTCACCAGACGCAGGGGGAAACACCATATATTTT
v_call: TRBV27; d_call: .; j_call: TRBJ2-7; clone_size: .; cdr3_aa: CASSGGNTYEQYF; cdr3_nt: TGTGCCAGCAGTGGGGGGAATACCTACGAGCAGTACTTC
v_call: TRBV7-9; d_call: .; j_call: TRBJ2-2; clone_size: .; cdr3_aa: CASSLGVRGFSGELFF; cdr3_nt: TGTGCCAGCAGCTTAGGCGTCAGGGGCTTCTCCGGGGAGCTGTTTTTT
v_call: TRBV13; d_call: .; j_call: TRBJ2-5; clone_size: once; cdr3_aa: CASSLGPRETQYF; cdr3_nt: TGTGCCAGCAGCTTAGGTCCCAGGGAGACCCAGTACTTC
v_call: TRBV3-1/TRBV3-2; d_call: TRBD1; j_call: TRBJ1-4; clone_size: .; cdr3_aa: CASSPTGTGNEKLFF; cdr3_nt: TGTGCCAGCAGCCCTACCGGGACAGGGAATGAAAAACTGTTTTTT
v_call: TRBV18; d_call: .; j_call: TRBJ2-6; clone_size: .; cdr3_aa: CASSPPDRPHVLTF; cdr3_nt: TGTGCCAGCTCACCACCGGACAGACCGCACGTCCTGACTTTC
v_call: TRBV11-2; d_call: TRBD2; j_call: TRBJ2-3; clone_size: .; cdr3_aa: CASSLVAGQETDTQYF; cdr3_nt: TGTGCCAGCAGCTTAGTAGCGGGGCAGGAAACAGATACGCAGTATTTT
v_call: TRBV11-2; d_call: .; j_call: TRBJ2-5; clone_size: once; cdr3_aa: CASSSLETQYF; cdr3_nt: TGTGCCAGCAGCTCACTAGAGACCCAGTACTTC
v_call: TRBV2; d_call: TRBD1; j_call: TRBJ1-6; clone_size: .; cdr3_aa: CASRRGQYHSPLHF; cdr3_nt: TGTGCCAGCAGGCGGGGACAGTACCATTCACCCCTCCACTTT
v_call: TRBV4-2; d_call: TRBD2; j_call: TRBJ2-7; clone_size: few; cdr3_aa: CASTPRASGGPYEQYF; cdr3_nt: TGTGCCAGCACCCCAAGGGCAAGCGGGGGGCCCTACGAGCAGTACTTC
v_call: TRBV18; d_call: .; j_call: TRBJ2-7; clone_size: .; cdr3_aa: CASSPLTAASGEQYF; cdr3_nt: TGTGCCAGCTCACCACTAACAGCGGCCTCGGGGGAGCAGTACTTC
v_call: TRBV27; d_call: TRBD1; j_call: TRBJ2-7; clone_size: few; cdr3_aa: CASSLQGADEQYF; cdr3_nt: TGTGCCAGCAGTTTACAGGGGGCGGACGAGCAGTACTTC
v_call: TRBV28; d_call: .; j_call: TRBJ2-5; clone_size: .; cdr3_aa: CASGGLGQGRKETQYF; cdr3_nt: TGTGCCAGCGGTGGACTCGGCCAAGGGAGGAAAGAGACCCAGTACTTC
v_call: TRBV7-2; d_call: .; j_call: TRBJ1-1; clone_size: .; cdr3_aa: CASSPTPEVNTEAFF; cdr3_nt: TGTGCCAGCAGCCCTACCCCGGAGGTGAACACTGAAGCTTTCTTT
v_call: TRBV7-8; d_call: TRBD1; j_call: TRBJ1-2; clone_size: .; cdr3_aa: CASSRGQADYTF; cdr3_nt: TGTGCCAGCAGCCGGGGACAGGCGGACTACACCTTC
v_call: TRBV21-1; d_call: .; j_call: TRBJ2-3; clone_size: .; cdr3_aa: CASRTLNNPGLCTDTQYF; cdr3_nt: TGTGCCAGCAGAACCTTAAATAATCCGGGACTATGCACAGATACGCAGTATTTT
v_call: TRBV29-1; d_call: .; j_call: TRBJ2-7; clone_size: .; cdr3_aa: CSVGGRTTSSYEQYF; cdr3_nt: TGCAGCGTTGGGGGCAGGACTACCTCGTCCTACGAGCAGTACTTC
v_call: TRBV12-3/TRBV12-4; d_call: .; j_call: TRBJ1-4; clone_size: .; cdr3_aa: CASSLRGNEKLFF; cdr3_nt: TGTGCCAGCAGTTTGCGGGGGAATGAAAAACTGTTTTTT
v_call: TRBV7-3; d_call: .; j_call: TRBJ2-1; clone_size: .; cdr3_aa: CASSLRGGTPSYNEQFF; cdr3_nt: TGTGCCAGCAGCTTGAGGGGTGGGACACCCTCCTACAATGAGCAGTTCTTC
v_call: TRBV27; d_call: TRBD1; j_call: TRBJ2-3; clone_size: .; cdr3_aa: CASSSPGGWGDTQYF; cdr3_nt: TGTGCCAGCAGTTCTCCAGGGGGCTGGGGAGATACGCAGTATTTT